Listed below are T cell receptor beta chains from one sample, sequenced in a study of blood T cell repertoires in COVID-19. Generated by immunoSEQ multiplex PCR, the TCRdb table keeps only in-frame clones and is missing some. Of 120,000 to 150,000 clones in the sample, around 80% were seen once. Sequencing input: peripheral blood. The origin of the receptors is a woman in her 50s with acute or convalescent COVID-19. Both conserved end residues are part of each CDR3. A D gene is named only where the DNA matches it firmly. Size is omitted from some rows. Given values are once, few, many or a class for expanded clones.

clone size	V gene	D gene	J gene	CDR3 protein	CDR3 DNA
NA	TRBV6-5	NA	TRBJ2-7	CASSGSGSHEQYF	TGTGCCAGCAGCGGGTCGGGAAGCCACGAGCAGTACTTC
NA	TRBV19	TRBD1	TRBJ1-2	CASSIRSTGVILYGYTF	TGTGCCAGTAGTATCCGTAGCACAGGGGTGATCCTCTATGGCTACACCTTC
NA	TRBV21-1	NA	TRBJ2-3	CATISNLGGLEQTDTQYF	TGTGCCACTATCTCTAACCTGGGGGGATTGGAGCAGACAGATACGCAGTATTTT
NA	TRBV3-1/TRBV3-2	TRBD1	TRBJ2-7	CASSQEGTGAGEQYF	TGTGCCAGCAGCCAAGAAGGGACAGGGGCGGGAGAGCAGTACTTC
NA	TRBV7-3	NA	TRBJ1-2	CASSLSGPEANYGYTF	TGTGCCAGCAGCTTAAGCGGGCCAGAAGCTAACTATGGCTACACCTTC
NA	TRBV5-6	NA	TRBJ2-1	CASSSTGYHEQFF	TGTGCCAGCAGCTCCACAGGGTACCATGAGCAGTTCTTC
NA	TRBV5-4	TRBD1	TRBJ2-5	CASSLDRGRETQYF	TGTGCCAGCAGCTTGGACAGGGGGCGAGAGACCCAGTACTTC
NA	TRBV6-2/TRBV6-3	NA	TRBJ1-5	CASSTFGGNQPQHF	TGTGCCAGCAGCACCTTTGGGGGGAATCAGCCCCAGCATTTT
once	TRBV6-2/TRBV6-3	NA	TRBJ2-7	CASSSGQVYEQYF	TGTGCCAGCAGTTCCGGTCAGGTCTACGAGCAGTACTTC
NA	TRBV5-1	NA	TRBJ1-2	CASSLATQGLGYTF	TGCGCCAGCAGCTTGGCCACTCAGGGACTTGGCTACACCTTC
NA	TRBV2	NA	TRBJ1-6	CASSEARGNSPLHF	TGTGCCAGCAGTGAAGCGCGAGGAAATTCACCCCTCCACTTT
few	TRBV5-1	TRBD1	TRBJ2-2	CASSQGANGELFF	TGCGCCAGCAGCCAGGGGGCGAACGGGGAGCTGTTTTTT
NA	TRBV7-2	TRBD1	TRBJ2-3	CASSQGTGLDTQYF	TGTGCCAGCAGCCAAGGGACAGGGCTGGATACGCAGTATTTT
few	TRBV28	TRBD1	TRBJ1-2	CASSLRDSLGYTF	TGTGCCAGCAGTTTAAGGGACAGCCTGGGCTACACCTTC
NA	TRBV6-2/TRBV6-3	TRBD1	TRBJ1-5	CASSRTGATSNQPQHF	TGTGCCAGCAGTCGGACAGGGGCCACAAGCAATCAGCCCCAGCATTTT
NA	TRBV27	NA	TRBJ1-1	CASSPTPDSLWGTEAFF	TGTGCCAGCAGTCCGACTCCGGACAGCTTATGGGGTACTGAAGCTTTCTTT
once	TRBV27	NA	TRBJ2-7	CASSPQGYYEQYF	TGTGCCAGCAGTCCCCAGGGGTACTACGAGCAGTACTTC
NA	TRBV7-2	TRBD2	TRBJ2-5	CASSLVLAGDRYF	TGTGCCAGCAGCTTAGTCCTAGCGGGGGACAGGTACTTC
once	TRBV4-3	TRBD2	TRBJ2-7	CASSLSSGASYEQYF	TGCGCCAGCAGCCTTTCTAGCGGGGCATCCTACGAGCAGTACTTC
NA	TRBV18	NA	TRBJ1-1	CASSAYGTPGDTEAFF	TGTGCCAGCTCAGCGTACGGGACTCCCGGGGACACTGAAGCTTTCTTT
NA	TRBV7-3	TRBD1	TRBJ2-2	CASSLTGQLTGELFF	TGTGCCAGCAGCTTAACGGGACAGCTCACCGGGGAGCTGTTTTTT
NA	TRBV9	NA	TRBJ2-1	CASSVVGGSSYNEQFF	TGTGCCAGCAGCGTAGTAGGGGGAAGCTCCTACAATGAGCAGTTCTTC
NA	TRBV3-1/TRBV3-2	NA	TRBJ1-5	CASSPHGFQGSQPQHF	TGTGCCAGCAGCCCCCACGGGTTTCAAGGGAGCCAGCCCCAGCATTTT
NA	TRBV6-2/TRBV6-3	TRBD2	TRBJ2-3	CASSYNSGDTDTQYF	TGTGCCAGCAGTTATAATAGCGGGGACACAGATACGCAGTATTTT
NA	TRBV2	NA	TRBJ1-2	CASEPGWNYGYTF	TGTGCCAGCGAGCCAGGGTGGAACTATGGCTACACCTTC
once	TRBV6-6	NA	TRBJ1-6	CASSLGGIRTSSYNSPLHF	TGTGCCAGCAGTCTAGGAGGAATTAGGACGAGCTCCTATAATTCACCCCTCCACTTT
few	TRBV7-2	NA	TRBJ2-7	CASSPDHYSHEQYF	TGTGCCAGCAGCCCAGATCATTACAGCCACGAGCAGTACTTC
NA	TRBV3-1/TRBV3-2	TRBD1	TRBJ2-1	CASSEDRGLFF	TGTGCCAGCAGTGAGGACAGGGGGCTTTTCTTC
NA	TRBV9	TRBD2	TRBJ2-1	CASSVRTSGDEQFF	TGTGCCAGCAGCGTGAGGACTAGCGGGGATGAGCAGTTCTTC
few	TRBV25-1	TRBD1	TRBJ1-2	CASNAPGQGGGYTF	TGTGCCAGCAACGCCCCGGGACAGGGCGGCGGCTACACCTTC
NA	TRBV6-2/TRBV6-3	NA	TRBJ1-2	CASSEQETYGYTF	TGTGCCAGCAGCGAACAGGAGACCTATGGCTACACCTTC
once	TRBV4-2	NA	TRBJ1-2	CASSQRRSQTDGYTF	TGTGCCAGCAGCCAAAGACGGTCGCAGACAGATGGCTACACCTTC
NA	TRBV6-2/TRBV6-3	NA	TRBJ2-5	CASSYPTPTRAAGETQYF	TGTGCCAGCAGTTACCCGACCCCCACCCGGGCGGCGGGGGAGACCCAGTACTTC
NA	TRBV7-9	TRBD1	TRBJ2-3	CASSRQGRGRDTQYF	TGTGCCAGCAGCCGACAGGGGAGAGGTAGGGATACGCAGTATTTT
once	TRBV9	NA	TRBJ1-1	CASSPRGQENTEAFF	TGTGCCAGCAGCCCCAGAGGGCAGGAGAACACTGAAGCTTTCTTT
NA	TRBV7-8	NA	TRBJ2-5	CASSPGYQETQYF	TGTGCCAGCAGCCCAGGGTACCAAGAGACCCAGTACTTC
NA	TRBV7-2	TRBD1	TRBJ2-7	CASSWTGSEQYF	TGTGCCAGCAGCTGGACAGGGAGTGAGCAGTACTTC
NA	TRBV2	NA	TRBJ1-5	CASSVQGGQPQHF	TGTGCCAGCAGTGTTCAGGGAGGCCAGCCCCAGCATTTT
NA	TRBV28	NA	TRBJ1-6	CASSLPQAYNSPLHF	TGTGCCAGCAGTTTACCCCAGGCGTATAATTCACCCCTCCACTTT
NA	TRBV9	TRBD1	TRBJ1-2	CASSVGSGYDRVGYTF	TGTGCCAGCAGCGTAGGGTCTGGGTACGACAGGGTTGGCTACACCTTC
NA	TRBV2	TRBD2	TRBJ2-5	CATQPRSGGSETQYF	TGTGCCACCCAACCTCGAAGCGGGGGGTCTGAGACCCAGTACTTC
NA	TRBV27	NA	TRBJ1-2	CASSPRGGNYGYTF	TGTGCCAGCAGTCCCCGAGGCGGCAACTATGGCTACACCTTC
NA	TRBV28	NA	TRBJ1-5	CASSSPAGAASHNQPQHF	TGTGCCAGCAGTTCCCCGGCTGGGGCAGCCTCCCACAATCAGCCCCAGCATTTT
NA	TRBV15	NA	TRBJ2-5	CATSPKRDSQETQYF	TGTGCCACCAGCCCCAAACGAGACTCACAAGAGACCCAGTACTTC